This TCR beta chain was documented in a study of blood T cell repertoires in COVID-19. Background on the study: COVID-19 samples, acute and convalescent, were from the United States, Italy and Spain. Nucleic acid was either cDNA or gDNA, and it came from T cells, B-cell-depleted T cells, or PBMCs.

Seattle participants joined during active infection and were tracked over time. The authors' processing: Reference gene primer amplification gave estimated nucleated cell counts. Measured with immunoSEQ multiplex PCR; TCRdb has only the in-frame clones, and not every one. V, J and clone size reflect that table, while D and trimming were determined from the DNA. The sample carries a few hundred thousand clones, about nine tenths recorded once. The CDR3 spans 16 residues. Germline CDR1 and CDR2: GTSNPN and SVGIG (reference sequence). V lost 0 bases and J lost 9; bases outside the gene matches: 11. The clonotype was recovered from a woman in her 30s with COVID-19, enrolled during active disease. Sequencing was carried out using peripheral blood. This chain uses TRBV30 with TRBJ2-1, with TRBD2 identical over 10 bases. The CDR3 region has the DNA TGTGCCTGGAGTGTACATGTGAGCGGGAGGGCCCTTGAGCAGTTCTTC. Its protein product is CAWSVHVSGRALEQFF.